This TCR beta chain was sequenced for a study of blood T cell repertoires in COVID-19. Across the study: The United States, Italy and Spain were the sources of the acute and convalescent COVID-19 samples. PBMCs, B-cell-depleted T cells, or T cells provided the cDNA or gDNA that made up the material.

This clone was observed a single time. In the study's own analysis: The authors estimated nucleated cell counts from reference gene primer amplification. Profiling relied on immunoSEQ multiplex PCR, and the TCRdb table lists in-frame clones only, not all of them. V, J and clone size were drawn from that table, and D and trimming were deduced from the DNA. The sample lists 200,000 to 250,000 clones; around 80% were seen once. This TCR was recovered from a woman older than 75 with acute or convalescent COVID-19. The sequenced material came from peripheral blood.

The DNA for the CDR3 is TGTGCCAGCAGCAGGGACAGGGGAGGCAATCAGCCCCAGCATTTT. This codes for CASSRDRGGNQPQHF. V usage is TRBV5-6 and J usage is TRBJ1-5; 10 bases fit TRBD1. This CDR3 region has 15 residues. The germline CDR1 and CDR2 sequences are SGHDT and YYEEEE. V trimming: 4 bases; J trimming: 2 bases; junction bases outside the gene matches: 3.